This is a list of T cell receptor beta chains from one sample in a study of identical twins. TCRdb fed the 5' RACE reads into MiXCR, producing one record per CDR3 protein. The sample carries roughly 480,000 distinct CDR3 sequences, 24% recorded once. These data were also reused for a study on T cells expressing NK-cell markers.

Input material: CD4+ T cells sorted from blood. The receptors were gathered from a young woman in good health. Both conserved end residues are part of each CDR3. Fields, in order: V gene, J gene, D gene, clone size, CDR3 protein, CDR3 DNA. D genes are given only for firm matches. Some rows mark clone size as missing; the rest say once, few, many or name a class of expanded clone.

TRBV30	TRBJ1-4	-	few	CAWSLREYEKLFF	TGTGCCTGGAGTCTCAGGGAGTATGAAAAACTGTTTTTT
TRBV20-1	TRBJ2-7	-	-	CSARTIKAEQYF	TGCAGTGCTAGGACTATAAAGGCCGAGCAGTACTTC
TRBV6-5	TRBJ2-1	-	few	CASSSLEPGLYNEQFF	TGTGCCAGCAGTTCACTTGAGCCGGGTCTCTACAATGAGCAGTTCTTC
TRBV5-1	TRBJ2-7	TRBD1	-	CASRRDRGPYEQYF	TGCGCCAGCAGGAGGGACAGGGGGCCGTACGAGCAGTACTTC
TRBV3-1	TRBJ2-4	TRBD1	-	CASSQEGYRGRGKNIQYF	TGTGCCAGCAGCCAAGAAGGTTACAGGGGACGCGGCAAAAACATTCAGTACTTC
TRBV20-1	TRBJ2-1	-	-	CSARTGNNEQFF	TGCAGTGCTCGGACTGGAAACAATGAGCAGTTCTTC
TRBV7-9	TRBJ2-2	TRBD2	few	CASSSILAGGPGELFF	TGTGCCAGCAGCTCAATACTAGCGGGAGGTCCCGGGGAGCTGTTTTTT
TRBV10-3	TRBJ1-2	TRBD1	-	CAISERAGGVHGYTF	TGTGCCATCAGCGAGAGGGCAGGGGGCGTTCATGGCTACACCTTC
TRBV4-3	TRBJ2-3	-	few	CASSQDRASTDTQYF	TGCGCCAGCAGCCAAGATCGCGCTAGCACAGATACGCAGTATTTT
TRBV9	TRBJ2-7	-	once	CASSPQIIPSYEQYF	TGTGCCAGCAGCCCCCAGATAATACCTTCCTACGAGCAGTACTTC
TRBV12-3/TRBV12-4	TRBJ2-1	TRBD2	many	CASSLSGTRNNEQFF	TGTGCCAGCAGTTTATCCGGGACTAGAAACAATGAGCAGTTCTTC
TRBV14	TRBJ2-7	TRBD2	few	CASKTGTSGLGEQYF	TGTGCCTCTAAAACCGGGACTAGCGGCCTTGGCGAGCAGTACTTC
TRBV10-3	TRBJ2-7	-	few	CAISEGGAVSSYEQYF	TGTGCCATCAGTGAGGGGGGGGCGGTGAGCTCCTACGAGCAGTACTTC
TRBV5-1	TRBJ1-4	-	-	CASSLVPRDFPNEKLFF	TGCGCCAGCAGCTTGGTTCCCCGTGACTTTCCGAATGAAAAACTGTTTTTT
TRBV7-9	TRBJ1-4	TRBD1	-	CASSMGQGGEKLFF	TGTGCCAGCAGCATGGGACAGGGCGGAGAAAAACTGTTTTTT
TRBV12-3/TRBV12-4	TRBJ2-7	-	-	CASSFGDSGGEQYF	TGTGCCAGCAGTTTCGGGGACTCAGGGGGGGAGCAGTACTTC
TRBV12-5	TRBJ2-1	-	-	CASGSTRPPGEQFF	TGTGCTAGTGGTTCGACAAGGCCCCCCGGTGAGCAGTTCTTC
TRBV27	TRBJ2-3	-	-	CASSSLDGTDTQYF	TGTGCCAGCAGTTCTTTGGACGGCACAGATACGCAGTATTTT
TRBV7-2	TRBJ2-3	TRBD2	few	CASSRLPPSGSTDTQYF	TGTGCCAGCAGCCGACTCCCGCCTAGCGGGAGCACAGATACGCAGTATTTT
TRBV29-1	TRBJ2-1	-	-	CSVAKLYNEQFF	TGCAGCGTTGCCAAGCTTTACAATGAGCAGTTCTTC
TRBV20-1	TRBJ2-1	TRBD1	few	CSARSDREYNEQFF	TGCAGTGCTAGGTCGGACAGGGAGTACAATGAGCAGTTCTTC
TRBV24-1	TRBJ2-3	TRBD2	few	CATSSSGSPADTQYF	TGTGCCACCAGCTCTAGCGGGAGCCCTGCAGATACGCAGTATTTT
TRBV20-1	TRBJ2-1	TRBD2	few	CSAPSSGSYNEQFF	TGCAGTGCCCCGTCTAGCGGCTCCTACAATGAGCAGTTCTTC
TRBV27	TRBJ1-2	-	-	CASSLRGYYGYTF	TGTGCCAGCAGTTTAAGAGGCTACTATGGCTACACCTTC
TRBV20-1	TRBJ2-5	TRBD2	many	CSAAGTGGETQYF	TGCAGTGCCGCCGGGACGGGAGGGGAGACCCAGTACTTC
TRBV27	TRBJ1-2	-	-	CASSFRVGGYGYTF	TGTGCCAGCAGTTTCAGGGTGGGAGGCTATGGCTACACCTTC
TRBV4-3	TRBJ1-6	-	-	CASSHEDGYNSPLHF	TGCGCCAGCAGCCACGAGGACGGTTATAATTCACCCCTCCACTTT
TRBV6-1	TRBJ1-1	-	-	CASMLSAKTEAFF	TGTGCCAGCATGCTGTCAGCCAAGACTGAAGCTTTCTTT
TRBV7-6	TRBJ2-2	-	-	CASSFISVSSGNTGELFF	TGTGCCAGCAGCTTTATTTCCGTTTCCAGCGGTAACACCGGGGAGCTGTTTTTT